These T cell receptor beta chains were read from a single sample in a study of cytomegalovirus exposure and HLA in healthy donors. Clones were sequenced by immunoSEQ multiplex PCR, and TCRdb holds only the in-frame ones, with some missing. The table lists over 100,000 clones, around three quarters of them singletons. Sequenced sample: PBMCs. These receptors were taken from a woman aged 18-35 years in good health and CMV-seropositive. The CDR3 runs from the conserved cysteine through the conserved F or W. The order of the fields is V gene, clone size, J gene, D gene, CDR3 protein, CDR3 DNA. D genes are given only for firm matches. Expanded clones get a size class; other rows say once, few or many, or leave the size out.

TRBV5-4,-,TRBJ1-1,-,CASTQQENTEAFF,TGTGCCAGCACCCAACAAGAAAACACTGAAGCTTTCTTT
TRBV5-1,-,TRBJ1-2,TRBD1,CASSLEGQDHYGYTF,TGCGCCAGCAGCTTGGAGGGACAGGACCACTATGGCTACACCTTC
TRBV7-7,-,TRBJ1-5,-,CASSLEPRQPQHF,TGTGCTAGCAGCTTAGAGCCGAGACAGCCCCAGCATTTT
TRBV5-4,-,TRBJ2-1,-,CASSLEGQGTYNEQFF,TGTGCCAGCAGCTTGGAAGGGCAGGGGACCTACAATGAGCAGTTCTTC
TRBV4-2,-,TRBJ2-7,-,CASSQVERRDSYEQYF,TGTGCCAGCAGCCAAGTAGAGCGGAGGGACTCCTACGAGCAGTACTTC
TRBV2,few,TRBJ2-6,-,CASSVRSGANVLTF,TGTGCCAGCAGTGTCAGGTCTGGGGCCAACGTCCTGACTTTC
TRBV9,-,TRBJ1-2,-,CASSVDWTARGYTF,TGTGCCAGCAGCGTAGACTGGACTGCCAGGGGCTACACCTTC
TRBV7-9,-,TRBJ2-7,-,CASSLDSFSYEQYF,TGTGCCAGCAGCTTGGACTCGTTTTCCTACGAGCAGTACTTC
TRBV4-1,-,TRBJ2-3,TRBD2,CASSHPHRGGRATDTQYF,TGCGCCAGCAGCCACCCCCACCGGGGCGGGAGGGCCACAGATACGCAGTATTTT
TRBV5-1,once,TRBJ2-7,-,CASSYGQLYEQYF,TGCGCCAGCAGTTACGGACAGCTATACGAGCAGTACTTC
TRBV19,-,TRBJ1-2,-,CASSIDLWRGPPYYGYTF,TGTGCCAGTAGTATAGATCTATGGCGGGGACCTCCCTACTATGGCTACACCTTC
TRBV10-3,-,TRBJ2-7,TRBD2,CATGGLAGSSYEQYF,TGTGCCACCGGCGGACTAGCGGGGAGCTCCTACGAGCAGTACTTC
TRBV27,-,TRBJ2-7,TRBD1,CASSFTPGTGTYEQYF,TGTGCCAGCAGTTTTACCCCCGGGACAGGGACCTACGAGCAGTACTTC
TRBV9,-,TRBJ2-7,TRBD2,CASSPLSTSGRSYEQYF,TGTGCCAGCAGTCCCCTATCTACTAGCGGGCGTTCCTACGAGCAGTACTTC
TRBV7-8,-,TRBJ1-1,-,CASSSDTLNTEAFF,TGTGCCAGCAGCTCTGACACACTGAACACTGAGGCTTTCTTT
TRBV11-2,-,TRBJ2-7,TRBD2,CASSSSASGSYEQYF,TGTGCCAGCAGCTCCTCTGCTAGCGGGAGCTACGAGCAGTACTTC
TRBV14,few,TRBJ1-2,TRBD1,CASKITGGRGYTF,TGTGCCAGCAAGATAACAGGGGGTCGGGGCTACACCTTC
TRBV28,-,TRBJ2-2,TRBD1,CASSLQQGWTGELFF,TGTGCCAGCAGTTTGCAACAGGGGTGGACCGGGGAGCTGTTTTTT
TRBV28,-,TRBJ2-3,TRBD1,CASSLVQGSGTDTQYF,TGTGCCAGCAGTTTAGTACAGGGGAGCGGCACAGATACGCAGTATTTT
TRBV27,-,TRBJ2-3,TRBD1,CASSPHLTGTLDTQYF,TGTGCCAGCAGTCCCCACCTGACAGGGACCCTAGATACGCAGTATTTT
TRBV19,-,TRBJ1-2,TRBD1,CARLQGNGYTF,TGTGCCAGACTACAGGGGAATGGCTACACCTTC
TRBV5-1,-,TRBJ2-1,TRBD1,CASTTRVGQGNNEQFF,TGCGCCAGCACCACCCGGGTGGGACAGGGTAACAATGAGCAGTTCTTC
TRBV6-5,-,TRBJ1-1,-,CASSYEWRNTEAFF,TGTGCCAGCAGTTACGAGTGGAGGAACACTGAAGCTTTCTTT
TRBV7-9,few,TRBJ2-7,TRBD1,CASSSPRDSYPYEQYF,TGTGCCAGCAGCTCACCCCGGGACAGTTATCCCTACGAGCAGTACTTC
TRBV5-1,-,TRBJ1-1,TRBD1,CASSPGTGGGNTEAFF,TGCGCCAGCAGCCCCGGGACAGGGGGTGGGAACACTGAAGCTTTCTTT
TRBV4-2,-,TRBJ2-2,TRBD2,CASSQEWIAGNTGELFF,TGTGCCAGCAGCCAAGAGTGGATAGCGGGGAACACCGGGGAGCTGTTTTTT
TRBV28,-,TRBJ1-5,-,CASSSWGGKLQPQHF,TGTGCCAGCAGTTCCTGGGGGGGTAAGTTACAGCCCCAGCATTTT
TRBV7-8,-,TRBJ2-7,-,CASSSLQGWNEQYF,TGTGCCAGCAGCTCTTTACAGGGATGGAACGAGCAGTACTTC
TRBV5-6,-,TRBJ2-5,-,CASSFAGLQETQYF,TGTGCCAGCAGCTTCGCAGGTCTCCAAGAGACCCAGTACTTC
TRBV5-4,few,TRBJ2-1,TRBD2,CASSSPGGSGGSSYNEQFF,TGTGCCAGCAGCTCACCTGGGGGTAGCGGGGGCAGCTCCTACAATGAGCAGTTCTTC
TRBV18,-,TRBJ2-7,-,CASSPAEMLTYEQYF,TGTGCCAGCTCACCAGCGGAGATGCTAACCTACGAGCAGTACTTC
TRBV6-5,few,TRBJ2-7,-,CASSKGATYEQYF,TGTGCCAGCAGTAAAGGGGCAACCTACGAGCAGTACTTC
TRBV2,-,TRBJ1-1,-,CASSRESTTEAFF,TGTGCCAGCAGCAGGGAAAGTACGACTGAAGCTTTCTTT
TRBV19,-,TRBJ2-2,TRBD2,CASTNEVTSGSSGELFF,TGTGCCAGTACCAATGAAGTGACTAGCGGGAGCTCCGGGGAGCTATTTTTT
TRBV7-9,-,TRBJ1-2,TRBD1,CASSYYRTGNGYTF,TGTGCCAGCAGCTACTACCGGACAGGGAATGGCTACACCTTC
TRBV6-5,-,TRBJ1-3,TRBD1,CASSRLGQAGNTIYF,TGTGCCAGCAGCCGCCTGGGACAGGCTGGAAACACCATATATTTT
TRBV6-5,few,TRBJ1-5,-,CASSPRSSNQPQHF,TGTGCCAGCAGTCCCAGGTCCAGCAATCAGCCCCAGCATTTT
TRBV9,-,TRBJ2-5,TRBD2,CASSVGLAGGETQYF,TGTGCCAGCAGCGTAGGGCTAGCGGGAGGTGAGACCCAGTACTTC
TRBV6-6,-,TRBJ2-7,-,CATTSSYEQYF,TGTGCTACCACTAGCTCCTACGAGCAGTACTTC
TRBV5-1,-,TRBJ2-7,-,CASSLNWENEQYF,TGCGCCAGCAGCTTGAACTGGGAGAACGAGCAGTACTTC
TRBV10-3,-,TRBJ1-1,TRBD1,CAIRGQGSVRNTEAFF,TGTGCCATCAGGGGACAGGGCTCGGTCAGGAACACTGAAGCTTTCTTT
TRBV5-5,-,TRBJ1-4,-,CASSFPGATNEKLFF,TGTGCCAGCAGCTTCCCAGGGGCAACTAATGAAAAACTGTTTTTT
TRBV9,few,TRBJ1-4,TRBD1,CASSENTGGSEKLFF,TGTGCCAGCAGCGAAAATACAGGGGGATCTGAAAAACTGTTTTTT
TRBV5-1,medium-sized,TRBJ1-1,-,CASSSISGDTEAFF,TGCGCCAGCAGCTCAATCTCAGGGGACACTGAAGCTTTCTTT
TRBV28,few,TRBJ2-2,TRBD2,CASSSLAGRSGELFF,TGTGCCAGCAGTTCACTAGCGGGACGGAGCGGGGAGCTGTTTTTT
TRBV6-1,-,TRBJ2-7,-,CASTGIDEQYF,TGTGCCAGCACGGGTATCGACGAGCAGTACTTC
TRBV19,-,TRBJ1-2,-,CASRQYGYTF,TGTGCCAGTAGACAATATGGCTACACCTTC
TRBV11-3,-,TRBJ2-7,TRBD1,CASSFEGQGEQYF,TGTGCCAGCAGCTTCGAAGGACAGGGGGAGCAGTACTTC
TRBV5-8,once,TRBJ2-3,TRBD2,CASSLGSGRGSTDTQYF,TGTGCCAGCAGCTTGGGAAGCGGGAGGGGGAGCACAGATACGCAGTATTTT
TRBV5-1,-,TRBJ2-2,-,CASRRLFGENTGELFF,TGCGCCAGCAGACGTCTTTTCGGGGAGAACACCGGGGAGCTGTTTTTT
TRBV7-8,-,TRBJ1-5,-,CASSLAGYPSNQPQHF,TGTGCCAGCAGCTTAGCCGGGTACCCTAGCAATCAGCCCCAGCATTTT
TRBV15,-,TRBJ2-3,-,CATSSGAGLTDTQYF,TGTGCCACCAGCAGCGGGGCGGGACTCACAGATACGCAGTATTTT
TRBV19,-,TRBJ2-7,TRBD1,CASSWGQGDYEQYF,TGTGCCAGTAGTTGGGGACAGGGAGACTACGAGCAGTACTTC
TRBV9,-,TRBJ2-1,-,CASSSRTGSSYNEQFF,TGTGCCAGCAGCTCTCGGACTGGCAGCTCCTACAATGAGCAGTTCTTC